The sequence of this T cell receptor beta chain was determined in a study of blood T cell repertoires in COVID-19. Study at large: Both acute and convalescent COVID-19 samples were obtained from the United States, Italy and Spain.

In the original processing: Estimation of nucleated cell counts was performed using reference gene primer amplification. Libraries were prepared by immunoSEQ multiplex PCR; TCRdb keeps only in-frame clonotypes and omits some of them. The D gene and trimming were derived from the DNA, and the V and J assignments and clone size from that table. The sample lists 200,000 to 300,000 clones; around 88% were seen once. This sequence originates from a young man with active or convalescent COVID-19. The sample was peripheral blood.

The CDR3 nucleotides read TGCAGCGTGGAGGACAGGGGTAATGAGCAGTTCTTC. Protein: CSVEDRGNEQFF. V is TRBV29-1 and J is TRBJ2-1; 9 positions match TRBD1. V gave up 6 bases and J gave up 7 bases; unmatched junction bases: 4. This CDR3 has 12 amino acids. The germline V gene encodes CDR1 SQVTM and CDR2 ANQGSEA.